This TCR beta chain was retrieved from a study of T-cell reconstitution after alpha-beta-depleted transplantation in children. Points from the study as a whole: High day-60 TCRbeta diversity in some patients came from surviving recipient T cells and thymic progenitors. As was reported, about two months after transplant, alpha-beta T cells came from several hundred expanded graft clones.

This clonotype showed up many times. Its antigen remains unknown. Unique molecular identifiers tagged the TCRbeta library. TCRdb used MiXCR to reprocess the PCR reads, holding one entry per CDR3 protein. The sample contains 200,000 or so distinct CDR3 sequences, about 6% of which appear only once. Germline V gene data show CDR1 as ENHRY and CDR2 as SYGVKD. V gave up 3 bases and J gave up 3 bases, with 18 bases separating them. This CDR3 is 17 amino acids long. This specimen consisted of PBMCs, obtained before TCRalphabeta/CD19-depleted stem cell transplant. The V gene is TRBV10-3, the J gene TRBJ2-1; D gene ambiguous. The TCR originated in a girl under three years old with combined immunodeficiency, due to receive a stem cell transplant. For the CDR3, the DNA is TGTGCCATCAGTGACCCAGACCAGCCCGCAATCTACAATGAGCAGTTCTTC. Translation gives CAISDPDQPAIYNEQFF.